Listed here is a single T cell receptor beta chain. V was pared by 8 bases and J by 3 bases, with 7 bases of the junction left unmatched. CDR1 and CDR2 (germline): MDHEN, SYDVKM. The CDR3 loop spans 14 amino acids. Terminally differentiated effector memory CD45RA+ cells were excluded from the naive CD8 cells, which were CD45RO-negative and positively selected for CCR7. The repertoire was sequenced with immunoSEQ multiplex PCR; TCRdb's copy has only in-frame clones and lacks some. The sample lists roughly 590,000 clones, nearly 97% occurring once. This sample stems from a study of shared clonotypes between healthy human individuals.

The receptor was derived from a woman in her twenties or thirties in good health. The rearrangement joins TRBV28 to TRBJ2-7; TRBD2 matches at 10 bases. The source material was naive CD8+ T cells sorted from blood. The CDR3 coding sequence is TGTGCCAGCGCCGGACTAGCGGAGGACTACGAGCAGTACTTC. Its protein is CASAGLAEDYEQYF. Using reference TRBV28 and TRBJ2-7 for the parts outside the CDR3, the full variable domain is DVKVTQSSRYLVKRTGEKVFLECVQDMDHENMFWYRQDPGLGLRLIYFSYDVKMKEKGDIPEGYSVSREKKERFSLILESASTNQTSMYLCASAGLAEDYEQYFGPGTRLTVT.